A selection of T cell receptor beta chains follows, all from one sample in a study of beta chain features in type 1 diabetes. Here immunoSEQ multiplex PCR was the method, and the copy in TCRdb shows in-frame clones only, minus some. The sample consists of more than 150,000 clones, 13% of them appearing once. Sequencing input: central memory CD4+ T cells from blood. All receptors derive from a woman aged 18-29 years in good health. Each CDR3 is given with its conserved first and last residue. D genes are given only for firm matches. Clone size is not always given. Where it is, it says once, few, many or a class for expanded clones.

v_call: TRBV7-2
j_call: TRBJ2-1
d_call: .
clone_size: .
cdr3_nt: TGTGCCAGCAGCCGAGTGGGGCGTAGCTCCTACAATGAGCAGTTCTTC
cdr3_aa: CASSRVGRSSYNEQFF

v_call: TRBV5-4
j_call: TRBJ2-1
d_call: .
clone_size: .
cdr3_nt: TGTGCCAGCAGCTTGGAATTGGCGCGGTCCTACAATGAGCAGTTCTTC
cdr3_aa: CASSLELARSYNEQFF

v_call: TRBV7-9
j_call: TRBJ2-7
d_call: TRBD2
clone_size: .
cdr3_nt: TGTGCCAGCAGCTCCCCAGTGGCGGGAGGGCGGAGGGAGCAGTACTTC
cdr3_aa: CASSSPVAGGRREQYF

v_call: TRBV28
j_call: TRBJ2-7
d_call: .
clone_size: few
cdr3_nt: TGTGCCAGAGCTTTGCCCTACGAGCAGTACTTC
cdr3_aa: CARALPYEQYF

v_call: TRBV5-1
j_call: TRBJ1-2
d_call: .
clone_size: few
cdr3_nt: TGCGCCAGCAGCAGGCAGACAGCTAACTATGGCTACACCTTC
cdr3_aa: CASSRQTANYGYTF

v_call: TRBV15
j_call: TRBJ1-1
d_call: TRBD1
clone_size: .
cdr3_nt: TGTGCCACCAGCACCTGGGACAGGATAGGGTTGGGAGCTTTCTTT
cdr3_aa: CATSTWDRIGLGAFF

v_call: TRBV7-9
j_call: TRBJ1-1
d_call: .
clone_size: .
cdr3_nt: TGTGCCAGCAGCCGATCCGACAGGATTGAAGCTTTCTTT
cdr3_aa: CASSRSDRIEAFF

v_call: TRBV5-1
j_call: TRBJ2-5
d_call: TRBD2
clone_size: .
cdr3_nt: TGCGCCAGCAGCTTGTCGGTAGCGGGAGGGAAGACCCAGTACTTC
cdr3_aa: CASSLSVAGGKTQYF

v_call: TRBV29-1
j_call: TRBJ2-1
d_call: .
clone_size: few
cdr3_nt: TGCAGCGTTGTTTGGGGGCTCTCGCTTCGCAATGAGCAGTTCTTC
cdr3_aa: CSVVWGLSLRNEQFF

v_call: TRBV25-1
j_call: TRBJ2-5
d_call: TRBD2
clone_size: .
cdr3_nt: TGTGCCAGCAGTCTCCGCACTAGCGGGAGGGTGGGGGAGACCCAGTACTTC
cdr3_aa: CASSLRTSGRVGETQYF

v_call: TRBV7-2
j_call: TRBJ2-5
d_call: .
clone_size: few
cdr3_nt: TGTGCCAGCAGCTTACTAGCGATACAAGAGACCCAGTACTTC
cdr3_aa: CASSLLAIQETQYF

v_call: TRBV10-3
j_call: TRBJ1-1
d_call: .
clone_size: few
cdr3_nt: TGTGCCATCAGTGATTTGGGGTCAGGGAACCATGAAGCTTTCTTT
cdr3_aa: CAISDLGSGNHEAFF

v_call: TRBV6-1
j_call: TRBJ1-5
d_call: TRBD1
clone_size: .
cdr3_nt: TGTGCCAGCAGTGTGGGGGGTGGGACAGGGTATCAGCCCCAGCATTTT
cdr3_aa: CASSVGGGTGYQPQHF

v_call: TRBV6-5
j_call: TRBJ1-1
d_call: .
clone_size: .
cdr3_nt: TGTGCCAGCAGGAACCGGGACACGACGAACACTGAAGCTTTCTTT
cdr3_aa: CASRNRDTTNTEAFF

v_call: TRBV4-2
j_call: TRBJ2-1
d_call: TRBD2
clone_size: .
cdr3_nt: TGTGCCAGCAGCCAAGAGCGGGAGTCCTACAATGAGCAGTTCTTC
cdr3_aa: CASSQERESYNEQFF

v_call: TRBV10-1
j_call: TRBJ2-3
d_call: TRBD2
clone_size: few
cdr3_nt: TGCGCCAGCAGGACCTTGACTAGCGGGAGAGGGGGGTCCACGGATACAGATACGCAGTATTTT
cdr3_aa: CASRTLTSGRGGSTDTDTQYF

v_call: TRBV7-2
j_call: TRBJ2-5
d_call: .
clone_size: few
cdr3_nt: TGTGCCAGCAGCCCGAACTTTGGAGGAGAGACCCAGTACTTC
cdr3_aa: CASSPNFGGETQYF

v_call: TRBV15
j_call: TRBJ2-7
d_call: TRBD1
clone_size: few
cdr3_nt: TGTGCCACCAGCACAACTAGACAGGACAGGCTTCGGGAGCAGTACTTC
cdr3_aa: CATSTTRQDRLREQYF

v_call: TRBV29-1
j_call: TRBJ1-1
d_call: .
clone_size: .
cdr3_nt: TGCAGCGTTGAAGGGTTGGGAGGTAGTGAAGCTTTCTTT
cdr3_aa: CSVEGLGGSEAFF

v_call: TRBV7-8
j_call: TRBJ2-6
d_call: .
clone_size: .
cdr3_nt: TGTGCCAGCAGCTTAGATGTTCTTGGGGCCAACGTCCTGACTTTC
cdr3_aa: CASSLDVLGANVLTF

v_call: TRBV19
j_call: TRBJ1-1
d_call: .
clone_size: .
cdr3_nt: TGTGCCAGTAGCCTCCTCTCGGACAACCCGAACACTGAAGCTTTCTTT
cdr3_aa: CASSLLSDNPNTEAFF

v_call: TRBV30
j_call: TRBJ2-6
d_call: .
clone_size: .
cdr3_nt: TGTGCCTGGAGTATTACCGGGGGTGGGGCCAACGTCCTGACTTTC
cdr3_aa: CAWSITGGGANVLTF

v_call: TRBV18
j_call: TRBJ1-2
d_call: TRBD1
clone_size: .
cdr3_nt: TGTGCCAGCTCACCCCGGGACAGGACTAACTATGGCTACACCTTC
cdr3_aa: CASSPRDRTNYGYTF

v_call: TRBV19
j_call: TRBJ2-7
d_call: TRBD2
clone_size: once
cdr3_nt: TGTGCCAGTACCCCACGGACTAGCGGGAGGACGAGTTCCTACGAGCAGTACTTC
cdr3_aa: CASTPRTSGRTSSYEQYF

v_call: TRBV19
j_call: TRBJ2-7
d_call: .
clone_size: .
cdr3_nt: TGTGCCAGTAGTATCGCAACGCAGGGGGGCTACGAGCAGTACTTC
cdr3_aa: CASSIATQGGYEQYF

v_call: TRBV12-5
j_call: TRBJ2-5
d_call: .
clone_size: few
cdr3_nt: TGTGCTAGTGGTTTGGACAGGGTCCAAGAGACCCAGTACTTC
cdr3_aa: CASGLDRVQETQYF

v_call: TRBV20-1
j_call: TRBJ2-7
d_call: .
clone_size: few
cdr3_nt: TGCAGTGGTTACAGGGTAAACGAGCAGTACTTC
cdr3_aa: CSGYRVNEQYF

v_call: TRBV7-2
j_call: TRBJ2-5
d_call: TRBD2
clone_size: few
cdr3_nt: TGTGCCAGCAGCCTAACTAGCGGGAGGACCCAAGAGACCCAGTACTTC
cdr3_aa: CASSLTSGRTQETQYF